This T cell receptor (beta chain) was documented in a study of cytomegalovirus exposure and HLA in healthy donors. Study-level results: For TCR beta chains, V- and J-gene trimming was later linked to a missense DCLRE1C variant. Researchers reported from a later analysis that most CMV-associated TCR beta chains appeared HLA-restricted. The majority of TCR sequences were rare, yet some public TCRs appeared in many donors.

Donors sampled were nominally healthy, though unrecorded immune exposures were likely. This CDR3 comprises 17 residues. The germline V gene encodes CDR1 MNHNS and CDR2 SASEGT. V dropped 4 bases and J dropped 1; count of bases not matched to a gene: 8. Concerning this clone: Its antigen is not identified.

It was with 60 Vbeta and 13 Jbeta primers that the PCR ran. The method was immunoSEQ multiplex PCR; TCRdb's version includes in-frame clones alone and lacks a portion of them. The sample's table shows some 130,000 clones. The source material was PBMCs. The rearrangement links TRBV6-1 to TRBJ2-3, with TRBD2 matching over 10 bases. The sequence derives from a woman between 40 and 50 years old in good health and CMV-seropositive. The CDR3 DNA is TGTGCCAGCAGTGTTTTTTCCGGGACTAGCGGCACAGATACGCAGTATTTT. This gives the protein CASSVFSGTSGTDTQYF.